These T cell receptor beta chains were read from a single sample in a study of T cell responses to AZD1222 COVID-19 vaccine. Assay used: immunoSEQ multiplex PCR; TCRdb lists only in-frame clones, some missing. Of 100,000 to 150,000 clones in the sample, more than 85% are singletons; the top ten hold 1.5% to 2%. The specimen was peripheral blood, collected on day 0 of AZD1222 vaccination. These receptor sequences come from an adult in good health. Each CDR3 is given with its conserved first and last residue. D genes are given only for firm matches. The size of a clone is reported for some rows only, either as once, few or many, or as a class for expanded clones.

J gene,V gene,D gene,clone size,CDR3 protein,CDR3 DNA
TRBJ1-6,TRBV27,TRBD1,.,CASSPRTGGGSPLHF,TGTGCCAGCAGTCCTAGGACAGGGGGAGGCTCACCCCTCCACTTT
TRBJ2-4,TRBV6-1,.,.,CASSESRQNIQYF,TGTGCCAGCAGTGAAAGCAGACAAAACATTCAGTACTTC
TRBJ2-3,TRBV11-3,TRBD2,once,CASSLGLDADTQYF,TGTGCCAGCAGCTTGGGACTAGACGCAGATACGCAGTATTTT
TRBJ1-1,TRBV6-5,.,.,CASSYWGGAFF,TGTGCCAGCAGTTACTGGGGGGGAGCTTTCTTT
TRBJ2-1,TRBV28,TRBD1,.,CASSFSRQGMLDEQFF,TGTGCCAGCAGTTTTTCCAGACAGGGGATGTTGGATGAGCAGTTCTTC
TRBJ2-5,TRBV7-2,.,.,CASSLGPPSETQYF,TGTGCCAGCAGCTTAGGCCCGCCGTCGGAGACCCAGTACTTC
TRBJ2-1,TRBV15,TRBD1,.,CATSRDRGPNEQFF,TGTGCCACCAGCAGAGACAGGGGGCCCAATGAGCAGTTCTTC
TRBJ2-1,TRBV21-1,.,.,CASSRIRLAYNEQFF,TGTGCCAGCAGCCGCATCAGGTTAGCCTACAATGAGCAGTTCTTC
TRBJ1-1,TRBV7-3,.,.,CASSLLPNTEAFF,TGTGCCAGCAGCCTCCTGCCGAACACTGAAGCTTTCTTT
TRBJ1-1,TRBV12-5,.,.,CASGLRGIGMNTEAFF,TGTGCTAGTGGTTTGAGGGGCATCGGAATGAACACTGAAGCTTTCTTT
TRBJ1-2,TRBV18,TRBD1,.,CASSPDRANYGYTF,TGTGCCAGCTCACCCGACAGGGCTAACTATGGCTACACCTTC
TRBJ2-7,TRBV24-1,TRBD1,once,CATKGQGAYEQYF,TGTGCCACCAAAGGACAGGGGGCTTACGAGCAGTACTTC
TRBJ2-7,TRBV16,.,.,CASSQSPVPAVEQYF,TGTGCCAGCAGCCAATCGCCTGTACCCGCGGTCGAGCAGTACTTC
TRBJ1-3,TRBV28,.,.,CATREAGNTIYF,TGTGCCACCAGGGAAGCTGGAAACACCATATATTTT
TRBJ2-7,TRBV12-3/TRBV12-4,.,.,CASSLGQTYEQYF,TGTGCCAGCAGTTTAGGGCAGACCTACGAGCAGTACTTC
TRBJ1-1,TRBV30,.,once,CAWRPGDSNTEAFF,TGTGCCTGGCGTCCAGGGGACTCGAACACTGAAGCTTTCTTT
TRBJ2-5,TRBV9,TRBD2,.,CASSVSGGVQETQYF,TGTGCCAGCAGCGTTAGCGGGGGGGTTCAAGAGACCCAGTACTTC
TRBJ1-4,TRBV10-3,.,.,CAISESTTNEKLFF,TGTGCCATCAGTGAGTCAACAACTAATGAAAAACTGTTTTTT
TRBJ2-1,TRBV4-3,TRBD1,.,CASSRDRAHNEQFF,TGCGCCAGCAGCCGGGACAGGGCTCACAATGAGCAGTTCTTC
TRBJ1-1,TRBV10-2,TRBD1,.,CASSASGGWNTEAFF,TGCGCCAGCAGTGCCTCAGGGGGATGGAACACTGAAGCTTTCTTT
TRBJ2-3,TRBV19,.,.,CASSRLDGTDTQYF,TGTGCCAGTAGTAGGCTCGATGGCACAGATACGCAGTATTTT
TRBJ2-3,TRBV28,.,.,CAIGGPVSTDTQYF,TGTGCAATAGGAGGCCCTGTTAGCACAGATACGCAGTATTTT
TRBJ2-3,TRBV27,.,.,CASSLALPGTTSTDTQYF,TGTGCCAGCAGTTTAGCCCTTCCCGGAACAACAAGCACAGATACGCAGTATTTT
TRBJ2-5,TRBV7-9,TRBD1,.,CASSFLRGGRATQETQYF,TGTGCCAGCAGCTTCCTCCGAGGGGGCAGGGCCACCCAAGAGACCCAGTACTTC
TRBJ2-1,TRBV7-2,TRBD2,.,CASSFRGLAGGPGEQFF,TGTGCCAGCAGCTTTAGGGGACTAGCGGGGGGGCCTGGTGAGCAGTTCTTC
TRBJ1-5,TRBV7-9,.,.,CASSHGTRDQPQHF,TGTGCCAGCAGCCATGGGACTAGGGATCAGCCCCAGCATTTT
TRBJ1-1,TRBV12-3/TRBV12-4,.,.,CASSREKAFF,TGTGCCAGCAGCCGTGAAAAAGCTTTCTTT
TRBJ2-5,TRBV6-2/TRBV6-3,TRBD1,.,CASSYPTGGTQETQYF,TGTGCCAGCAGTTACCCGACAGGGGGTACCCAAGAGACCCAGTACTTC
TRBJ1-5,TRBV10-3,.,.,CAISPGDQPQHF,TGTGCCATCAGCCCAGGGGATCAGCCCCAGCATTTT
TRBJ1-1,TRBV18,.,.,CASSPGLGVGTEAFF,TGTGCCAGCTCACCGGGTCTAGGGGTGGGGACTGAAGCTTTCTTT
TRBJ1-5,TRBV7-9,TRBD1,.,CASSLGVGQGNQPQHF,TGTGCCAGCAGCTTGGGGGTCGGACAGGGCAATCAGCCCCAGCATTTT
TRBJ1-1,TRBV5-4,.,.,CASSARVLNTEAFF,TGTGCCAGCAGCGCCAGGGTCCTTAACACTGAAGCTTTCTTT
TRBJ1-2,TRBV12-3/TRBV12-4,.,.,CASRAPGYGYTF,TGTGCCAGCAGAGCCCCCGGGTATGGCTACACCTTC
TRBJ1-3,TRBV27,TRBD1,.,CASNPRDSFGNTIYF,TGTGCCAGCAACCCTCGGGACAGTTTCGGAAACACCATATATTTT
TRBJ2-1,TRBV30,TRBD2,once,CAWTPWTSGSNYNEQFF,TGTGCCTGGACCCCATGGACTAGCGGGAGCAATTACAATGAGCAGTTCTTC
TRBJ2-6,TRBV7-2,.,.,CASSLGATGANVLTF,TGTGCCAGCAGCTTAGGAGCGACTGGGGCCAACGTCCTGACTTTC
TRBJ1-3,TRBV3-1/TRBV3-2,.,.,CASSQTRKNGNTIYF,TGTGCCAGCAGCCAGACAAGGAAGAATGGAAACACCATATATTTT
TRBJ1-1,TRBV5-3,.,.,CARSRNGQGNTEAFF,TGTGCCAGAAGCCGGAATGGGCAGGGGAACACTGAAGCTTTCTTT
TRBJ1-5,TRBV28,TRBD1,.,CASSFLKLTGHSNQPQHF,TGTGCCAGCAGTTTCCTGAAATTGACAGGGCATAGCAATCAGCCCCAGCATTTT
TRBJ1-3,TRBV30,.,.,CAWSIWGSLSGNTIYF,TGTGCCTGGAGTATATGGGGCAGCCTCTCTGGAAACACCATATATTTT
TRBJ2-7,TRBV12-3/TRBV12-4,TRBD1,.,CASTEDRRYEQYF,TGTGCCAGCACCGAGGACAGGCGGTACGAGCAGTACTTC
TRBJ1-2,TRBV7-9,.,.,CASSRSEQGFNGYTF,TGTGCCAGCAGCCGAAGCGAACAGGGTTTCAATGGCTACACCTTC
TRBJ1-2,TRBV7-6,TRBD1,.,CASRDAGTAYGYTF,TGTGCCAGCAGAGATGCCGGGACAGCATATGGCTACACCTTC
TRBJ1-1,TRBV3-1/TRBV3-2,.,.,CASSHLQGNTEAFF,TGTGCCAGCAGCCACCTCCAGGGGAACACTGAAGCTTTCTTT
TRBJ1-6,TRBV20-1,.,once,CSASRTDNSPLHF,TGCAGTGCTAGTCGGACAGATAATTCACCCCTCCACTTT
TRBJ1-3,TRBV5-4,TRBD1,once,CASSGGQGENTIYF,TGTGCCAGCAGCGGGGGACAGGGAGAAAACACCATATATTTT
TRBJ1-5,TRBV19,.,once,CASSRGRRDAQPQHF,TGTGCCAGTAGTAGGGGGCGGAGGGATGCTCAGCCCCAGCATTTT
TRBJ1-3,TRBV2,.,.,CASSERGAPGAIYF,TGTGCCAGCAGTGAAAGGGGGGCCCCAGGCGCCATATATTTT
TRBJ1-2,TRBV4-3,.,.,CASSQEQGPYGYTF,TGCGCCAGCAGCCAAGAGCAGGGGCCCTATGGCTACACCTTC
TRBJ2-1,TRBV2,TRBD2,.,CASRETSGDYNEQFF,TGTGCCAGCAGGGAGACTAGCGGGGACTACAATGAGCAGTTCTTC
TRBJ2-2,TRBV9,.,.,CASSPYQGYGELFF,TGTGCCAGCAGCCCATACCAGGGGTACGGGGAGCTGTTTTTT
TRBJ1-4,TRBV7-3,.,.,CASSLSRARRSPNEKLFF,TGTGCCAGCAGCCTATCCAGGGCCAGGCGGTCCCCTAATGAAAAACTGTTTTTT
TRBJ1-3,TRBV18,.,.,CASSPRADSGNTIYF,TGTGCCAGCTCACCGCGGGCCGACTCTGGAAACACCATATATTTT